This is a list of T cell receptor beta chains from one sample in a study of blood T cell repertoires in COVID-19. Method: immunoSEQ multiplex PCR; TCRdb's copy keeps in-frame clones and lacks some. The sample holds approximately 99,000 clones, roughly 88% seen once. Sequencing input: peripheral blood. The receptor source for this set is a man between 50 and 59 years old with COVID-19, enrolled during active disease. Both conserved end residues are part of each CDR3. D genes are given only for firm matches. Expanded clones are given a class, and other clones once, few, many or no size at all.

d_call: NA; j_call: TRBJ2-7; clone_size: NA; v_call: TRBV19; cdr3_nt: TGTGCCACAACTCAAGGAGGATCCTACGAGCAGTACTTC; cdr3_aa: CATTQGGSYEQYF
d_call: NA; j_call: TRBJ2-7; clone_size: NA; v_call: TRBV7-6; cdr3_nt: TGTGCCAGCAGCTTAGCGGAACAGATTCCTGGGTACGAGCAGTACTTC; cdr3_aa: CASSLAEQIPGYEQYF
d_call: NA; j_call: TRBJ1-1; clone_size: NA; v_call: TRBV4-3; cdr3_nt: TGCGCCAGCAGCCAAGTTCGACACGACACTGAAGCTTTCTTT; cdr3_aa: CASSQVRHDTEAFF
d_call: NA; j_call: TRBJ2-5; clone_size: NA; v_call: TRBV2; cdr3_nt: TGTGCCAGCAGTGAAGCGGGGCTAGATTCTGAGACCCAGTACTTC; cdr3_aa: CASSEAGLDSETQYF
d_call: TRBD1; j_call: TRBJ1-2; clone_size: NA; v_call: TRBV19; cdr3_nt: TGTGCCAGTAGTATAGATCTCTGGAACAGGGGGCCAAATGGCTACACCTTC; cdr3_aa: CASSIDLWNRGPNGYTF
d_call: NA; j_call: TRBJ1-5; clone_size: NA; v_call: TRBV1; cdr3_nt: TGCACCAGCAGCCAAGATCGCGGGGACGGCCAGCCCCAGCATTTT; cdr3_aa: CTSSQDRGDGQPQHF
d_call: NA; j_call: TRBJ1-2; clone_size: once; v_call: TRBV2; cdr3_nt: TGTGCCAGCAACCCACAGGGACCGCAAGGCTACACCTTC; cdr3_aa: CASNPQGPQGYTF
d_call: NA; j_call: TRBJ1-1; clone_size: NA; v_call: TRBV9; cdr3_nt: TGTGCCAGCAGCCTAGACCCCGAGGGGGCTGAAGCTTTCTTT; cdr3_aa: CASSLDPEGAEAFF
d_call: TRBD1; j_call: TRBJ1-6; clone_size: NA; v_call: TRBV4-2; cdr3_nt: TGTGCCAGCAGCCAAGTGCTCGGTTTGGACAGGGCTTATAATTCACCCCTCCACTTT; cdr3_aa: CASSQVLGLDRAYNSPLHF
d_call: NA; j_call: TRBJ1-2; clone_size: NA; v_call: TRBV28; cdr3_nt: TGTGCCAGCAGTCTTTACAATAACTATGGCTACACCTTC; cdr3_aa: CASSLYNNYGYTF
d_call: NA; j_call: TRBJ2-2; clone_size: once; v_call: TRBV6-5; cdr3_nt: TGTGCCAGCAATGTAGAGGGATCGAACACCGGGGAGCTGTTTTTT; cdr3_aa: CASNVEGSNTGELFF
d_call: TRBD1; j_call: TRBJ2-7; clone_size: NA; v_call: TRBV19; cdr3_nt: TGTGCTTCCGGGACAGGGGGATACGAGCAGTACTTC; cdr3_aa: CASGTGGYEQYF
d_call: NA; j_call: TRBJ2-2; clone_size: NA; v_call: TRBV19; cdr3_nt: TGTGCCAGTAGTACCTCAGGGATCGGGGAGCTGTTTTTT; cdr3_aa: CASSTSGIGELFF
d_call: NA; j_call: TRBJ1-4; clone_size: NA; v_call: TRBV9; cdr3_nt: TGTGCCAGCAGCGCCGACAGAGAATCTAATGAAAAACTGTTTTTT; cdr3_aa: CASSADRESNEKLFF
d_call: NA; j_call: TRBJ2-1; clone_size: NA; v_call: TRBV5-1; cdr3_nt: TGCGCCAGCAGCTTGGATTTAGTATATGAGCAGTTCTTC; cdr3_aa: CASSLDLVYEQFF
d_call: TRBD1; j_call: TRBJ2-7; clone_size: NA; v_call: TRBV28; cdr3_nt: TGTGCCAGCAACGATGACAGGGGTTTCTCCTACGAGCAGTACTTC; cdr3_aa: CASNDDRGFSYEQYF
d_call: TRBD1; j_call: TRBJ1-6; clone_size: NA; v_call: TRBV18; cdr3_nt: TGTGCCAGCTCCTTAGGGGGCGCGGATAATTCACCCCTCCACTTT; cdr3_aa: CASSLGGADNSPLHF
d_call: TRBD2; j_call: TRBJ2-5; clone_size: NA; v_call: TRBV19; cdr3_nt: TGTGCCAGTAGTAAAGGACTAGCGGGGGGGCAGCAGACCCAGTACTTC; cdr3_aa: CASSKGLAGGQQTQYF
d_call: NA; j_call: TRBJ1-1; clone_size: NA; v_call: TRBV14; cdr3_nt: TGTGCCAGCAGCCAACTAAAGCGGGGGGTTTACAGGTCCGACACTGAAGCTTTCTTT; cdr3_aa: CASSQLKRGVYRSDTEAFF
d_call: NA; j_call: TRBJ1-1; clone_size: NA; v_call: TRBV12-3/TRBV12-4; cdr3_nt: TGTGCCAGCAGTTTAGTCTGGAACACTGAAGCTTTCTTT; cdr3_aa: CASSLVWNTEAFF
d_call: NA; j_call: TRBJ1-1; clone_size: NA; v_call: TRBV30; cdr3_nt: TGTGCCTGGAACCCGGGAAGTCCAGGGAACACTGAAGCTTTCTTT; cdr3_aa: CAWNPGSPGNTEAFF
d_call: TRBD2; j_call: TRBJ2-3; clone_size: NA; v_call: TRBV11-2; cdr3_nt: TGTGCCAGCAGCCGCGGGGGTGCGGGGGGGCCGAGAGATACGCAGTATTTT; cdr3_aa: CASSRGGAGGPRDTQYF
d_call: NA; j_call: TRBJ1-5; clone_size: NA; v_call: TRBV4-3; cdr3_nt: TGCGCCAGCAGCCAAGACTGGATAGGCAGGGGTGGCAATCAGCCCCAGCATTTT; cdr3_aa: CASSQDWIGRGGNQPQHF
d_call: NA; j_call: TRBJ1-2; clone_size: NA; v_call: TRBV9; cdr3_nt: TGTGCCAGCAGCGTAGGGAGGGAAACTAACTATGGCTACACCTTC; cdr3_aa: CASSVGRETNYGYTF
d_call: NA; j_call: TRBJ1-1; clone_size: NA; v_call: TRBV11-2; cdr3_nt: TGTGCCAGCAGCCTAAGGGGGGGGAATGAAGCTTTCTTT; cdr3_aa: CASSLRGGNEAFF